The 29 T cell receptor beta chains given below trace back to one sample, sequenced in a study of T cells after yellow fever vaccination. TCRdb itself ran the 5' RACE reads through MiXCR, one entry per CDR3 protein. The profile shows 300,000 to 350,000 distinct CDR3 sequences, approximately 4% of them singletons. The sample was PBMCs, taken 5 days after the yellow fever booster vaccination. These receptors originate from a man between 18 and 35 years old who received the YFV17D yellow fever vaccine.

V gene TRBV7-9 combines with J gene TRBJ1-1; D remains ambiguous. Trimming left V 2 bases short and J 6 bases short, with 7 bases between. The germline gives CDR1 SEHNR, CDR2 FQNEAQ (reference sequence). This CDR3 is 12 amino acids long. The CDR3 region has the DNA TGTGCCAGCAGCTTAAACATCCCTGAAGCTTTCTTT. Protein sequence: CASSLNIPEAFF.

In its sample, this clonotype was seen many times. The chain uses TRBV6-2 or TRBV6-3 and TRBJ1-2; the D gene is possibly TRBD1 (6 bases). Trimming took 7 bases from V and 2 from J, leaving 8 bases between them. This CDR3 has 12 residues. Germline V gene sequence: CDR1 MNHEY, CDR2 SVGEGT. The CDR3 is CASITGNYGYTF. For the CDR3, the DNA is TGTGCCAGCATAACAGGGAACTATGGCTACACCTTC.

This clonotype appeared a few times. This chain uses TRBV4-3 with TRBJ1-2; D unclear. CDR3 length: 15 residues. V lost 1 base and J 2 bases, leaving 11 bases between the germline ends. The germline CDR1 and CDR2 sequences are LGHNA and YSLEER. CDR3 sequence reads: CASSQVKGSNYGYTF. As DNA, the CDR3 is TGCGCCAGCAGCCAAGTAAAGGGATCGAACTATGGCTACACCTTC.

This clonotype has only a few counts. CDR3 sequence: CASRRGGSSGANVLTF. Written as DNA, the CDR3 is TGCGCCAGCAGACGCGGCGGCAGCTCTGGGGCCAACGTCCTGACTTTC. The V call is TRBV5-1, the J call TRBJ2-6; D ambiguous. The ends were cut back, 5 bases at V and 0 bases at J, with 12 bases in the middle. Germline-derived CDR1 and CDR2 are SGHRS and YFSETQ. The CDR3 totals 16 residues.

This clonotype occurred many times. CDR3 in DNA: TGTGCCAGCCTCATCGACAGGGTGAACGAGCAGTACGTC. Amino acids: CASLIDRVNEQYV. This chain connects TRBV5-5 to TRBJ2-7; 7 bases agree with TRBD1. The CDR3 covers 13 residues. V lost 7 bases, J lost 5 bases, and 9 bases stayed unmatched. Germline values: CDR1 SGHKS, CDR2 YYEKEE (reference sequence).

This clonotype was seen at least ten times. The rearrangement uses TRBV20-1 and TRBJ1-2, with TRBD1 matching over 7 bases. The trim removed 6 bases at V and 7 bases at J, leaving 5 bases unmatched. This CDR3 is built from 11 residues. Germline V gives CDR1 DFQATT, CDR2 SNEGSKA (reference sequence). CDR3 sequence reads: CSAPTGAGYTF. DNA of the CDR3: TGCAGTGCGCCAACAGGGGCTGGCTACACCTTC.

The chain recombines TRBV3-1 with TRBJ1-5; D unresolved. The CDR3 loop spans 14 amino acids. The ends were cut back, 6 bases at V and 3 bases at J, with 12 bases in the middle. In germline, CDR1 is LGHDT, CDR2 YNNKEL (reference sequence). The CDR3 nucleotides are TGTGCCAGCAGTCATTCCCCCCTCAATCAGCCCCAGCATTTT. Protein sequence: CASSHSPLNQPQHF.

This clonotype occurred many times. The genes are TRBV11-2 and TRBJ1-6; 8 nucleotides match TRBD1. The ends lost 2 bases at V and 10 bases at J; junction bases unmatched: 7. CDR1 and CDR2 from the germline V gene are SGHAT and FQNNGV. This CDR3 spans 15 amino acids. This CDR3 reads CASSLRSGGRSPLHF. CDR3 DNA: TGTGCCAGCAGCTTACGTTCAGGGGGCCGCTCACCCCTCCACTTT.

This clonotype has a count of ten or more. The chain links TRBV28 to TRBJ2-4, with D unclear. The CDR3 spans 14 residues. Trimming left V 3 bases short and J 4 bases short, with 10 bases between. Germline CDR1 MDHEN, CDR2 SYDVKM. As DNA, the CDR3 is TGTGCCAGCAGTTTGTTGCCCGGGAAAAACATTCAGTACTTC. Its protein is CASSLLPGKNIQYF.

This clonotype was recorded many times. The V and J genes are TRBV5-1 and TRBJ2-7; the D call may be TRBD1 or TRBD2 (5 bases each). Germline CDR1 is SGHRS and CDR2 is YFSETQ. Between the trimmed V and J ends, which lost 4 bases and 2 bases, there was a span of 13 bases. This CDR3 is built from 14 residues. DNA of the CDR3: TGCGCCAGCAGCGGGGGTACCTATACCTACGAGCAGTACTTC. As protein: CASSGGTYTYEQYF.

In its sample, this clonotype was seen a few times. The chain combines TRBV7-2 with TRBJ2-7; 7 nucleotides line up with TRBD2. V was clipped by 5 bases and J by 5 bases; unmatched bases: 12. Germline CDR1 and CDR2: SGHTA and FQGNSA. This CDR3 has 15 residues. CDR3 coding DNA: TGTGCCAGCAGCCGCGGGGGATCTGAGGTCCACGAGCAGTACGTC. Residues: CASSRGGSEVHEQYV.

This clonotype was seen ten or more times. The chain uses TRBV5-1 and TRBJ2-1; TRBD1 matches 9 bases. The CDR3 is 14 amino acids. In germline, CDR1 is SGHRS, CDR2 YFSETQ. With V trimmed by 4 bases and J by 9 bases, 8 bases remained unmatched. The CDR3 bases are TGCGCCAGCAGCGGTGGGACAGGGTTGGTTGAGCAGTTCTTC. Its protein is CASSGGTGLVEQFF.

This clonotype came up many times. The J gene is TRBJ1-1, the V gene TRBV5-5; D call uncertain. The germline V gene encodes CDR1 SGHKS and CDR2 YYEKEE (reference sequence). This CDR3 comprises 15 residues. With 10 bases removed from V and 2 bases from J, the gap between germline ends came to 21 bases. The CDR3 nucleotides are TGTGCCGGAGATAATCCCCCACCCCTCAACACTGAAGCTTTCTTT. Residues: CAGDNPPPLNTEAFF.

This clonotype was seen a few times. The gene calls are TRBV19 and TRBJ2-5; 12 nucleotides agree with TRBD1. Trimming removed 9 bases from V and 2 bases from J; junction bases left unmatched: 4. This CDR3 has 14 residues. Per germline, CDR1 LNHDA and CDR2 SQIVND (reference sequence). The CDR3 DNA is TGTGCCAGCTGGGACAGGGGGCGTCAAGAGACCCAGTACTTC. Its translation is CASWDRGRQETQYF.

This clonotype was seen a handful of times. CDR3 residues: CASSSASSGNTIYF. The DNA for the CDR3 is TGTGCCAGCAGTTCAGCTTCCTCTGGAAACACCATATATTTT. The chain combines TRBV2 with TRBJ1-3; D remains ambiguous. Germline V gives CDR1 SNHLY, CDR2 FYNNEI. The germline V and J ends were trimmed by 5 bases and 0 bases, with 8 bases remaining between them. The CDR3 consists of 14 residues. The entire variable domain, with the rest obtained from reference TRBV2 and TRBJ1-3, is as follows: EPEVTQTPSHQVTQMGQEVILRCVPISNHLYFYWYRQILGQKVEFLVSFYNNEISEKSEIFDDQFSVERPDGSNFTLKIRSTKLEDSAMYFCASSSASSGNTIYFGEGSWLTVV.

As DNA, the CDR3 is TGCAGTGCTGGTAAGGGGGCAAGCAATCAGCCCCAGCATTTT. This encodes CSAGKGASNQPQHF. The chain recombines TRBV20-1 with TRBJ1-5; 7 bases match TRBD1. CDR1 and CDR2 from the germline V gene are DFQATT and SNEGSKA (reference sequence). The CDR3 has 14 residues. V dropped 5 bases and J dropped 1; count of bases not matched to a gene: 5.

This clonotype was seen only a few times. CDR3 nucleotide sequence: TGTGCCAGCAGTACGGAGGGGGGTATGGAGACCCAGTACTTC. Protein sequence: CASSTEGGMETQYF. The chain uses TRBV6-2 or TRBV6-3 and TRBJ2-5, with D perhaps TRBD1 or TRBD2 (6 bases each). CDR3 size: 14 residues. V lost 5 bases to trimming and J lost 5 bases, with 15 bases between them. Germline CDR1 and CDR2: MNHEY and SVGEGT.

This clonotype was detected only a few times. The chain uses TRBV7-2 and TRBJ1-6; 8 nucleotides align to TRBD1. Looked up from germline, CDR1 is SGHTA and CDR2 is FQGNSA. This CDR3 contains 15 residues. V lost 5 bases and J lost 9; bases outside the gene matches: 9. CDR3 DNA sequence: TGTGCCAGCAGCGAGCCCCGAGACAGGGGTTCACCCCTCCACTTT. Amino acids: CASSEPRDRGSPLHF.

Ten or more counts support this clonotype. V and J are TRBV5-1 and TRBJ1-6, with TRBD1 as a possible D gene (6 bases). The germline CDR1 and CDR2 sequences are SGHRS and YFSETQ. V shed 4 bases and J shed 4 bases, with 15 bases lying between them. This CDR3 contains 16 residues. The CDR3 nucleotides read TGCGCCAGCAGCCCGGGGGGCTCTGAATATAATTCACCCCTCCACTTT. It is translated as CASSPGGSEYNSPLHF.

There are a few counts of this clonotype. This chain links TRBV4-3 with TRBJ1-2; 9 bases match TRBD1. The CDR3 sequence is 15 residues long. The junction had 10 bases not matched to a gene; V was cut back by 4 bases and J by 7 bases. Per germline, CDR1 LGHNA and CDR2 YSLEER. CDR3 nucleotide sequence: TGCGCCAGCAGCCCTGGGACAGGGCGGGTAATTGGCTACACCTTC. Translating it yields CASSPGTGRVIGYTF.

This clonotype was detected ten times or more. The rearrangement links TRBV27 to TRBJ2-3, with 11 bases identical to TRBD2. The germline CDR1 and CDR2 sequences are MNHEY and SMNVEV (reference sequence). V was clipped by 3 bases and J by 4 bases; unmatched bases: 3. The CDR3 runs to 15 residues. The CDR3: CASSFLAGGPDTQYF. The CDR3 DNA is TGTGCCAGCAGTTTTCTAGCGGGGGGTCCAGATACGCAGTATTTT.

In DNA, the CDR3 is TGTGCCAGTAGTATCGGGACGGCTAACTATGGCTACACCTTC. Its protein is CASSIGTANYGYTF. The V gene is TRBV19, the J gene TRBJ1-2, with TRBD1 as a possible D gene (5 bases). Trimming stripped 3 bases from V and 0 bases from J, with 8 bases between. Germline CDR1 LNHDA, CDR2 SQIVND (reference sequence). The CDR3 runs to 14 residues.

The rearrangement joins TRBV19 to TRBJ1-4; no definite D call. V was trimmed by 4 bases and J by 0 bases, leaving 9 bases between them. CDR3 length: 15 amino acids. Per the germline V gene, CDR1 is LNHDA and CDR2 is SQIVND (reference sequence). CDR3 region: CASSKALSTNEKLFF. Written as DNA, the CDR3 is TGTGCCAGTAGTAAAGCGCTTTCAACTAATGAAAAACTGTTTTTT.

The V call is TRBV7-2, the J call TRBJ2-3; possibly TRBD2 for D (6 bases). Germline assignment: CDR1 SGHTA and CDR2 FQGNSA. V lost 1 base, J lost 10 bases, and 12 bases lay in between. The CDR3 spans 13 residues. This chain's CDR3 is CASSLDVREAQYF. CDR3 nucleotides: TGTGCCAGCAGCTTAGATGTCAGGGAGGCGCAGTATTTT.

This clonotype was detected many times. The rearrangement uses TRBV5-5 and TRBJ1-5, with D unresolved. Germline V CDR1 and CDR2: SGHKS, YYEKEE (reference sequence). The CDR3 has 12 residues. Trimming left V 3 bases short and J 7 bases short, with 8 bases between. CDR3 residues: CASSSFGQPQHF. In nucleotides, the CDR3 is TGTGCCAGCAGCTCGTTCGGGCAGCCCCAGCATTTT.

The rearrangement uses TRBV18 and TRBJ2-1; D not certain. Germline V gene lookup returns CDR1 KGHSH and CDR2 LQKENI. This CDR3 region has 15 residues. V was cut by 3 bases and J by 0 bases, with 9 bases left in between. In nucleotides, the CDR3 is TGTGCCAGCTCACCGTACCCGAGCTCCTACAATGAGCAGTTCTTC. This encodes CASSPYPSSYNEQFF.

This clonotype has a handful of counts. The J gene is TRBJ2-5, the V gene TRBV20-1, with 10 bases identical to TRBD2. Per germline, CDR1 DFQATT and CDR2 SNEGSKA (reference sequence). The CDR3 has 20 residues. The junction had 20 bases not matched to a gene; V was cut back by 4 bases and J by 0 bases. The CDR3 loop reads CSATPLGVGSGGLNQETQYF. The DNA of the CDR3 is TGCAGTGCTACGCCCCTCGGGGTCGGTAGCGGGGGGCTTAACCAAGAGACCCAGTACTTC.

CDR3 sequence reads: CASATGLAGTTDTQYF. The CDR3 coding sequence is TGCGCCAGCGCTACCGGACTAGCGGGGACCACAGATACGCAGTATTTT. J is TRBJ2-3 and V is TRBV5-1; 12 bases agree with TRBD2. CDR1 is SGHRS and CDR2 is YFSETQ in the germline V gene. The CDR3 extends over 16 amino acids. Germline trimming cut 7 bases from V and 2 bases from J; bases unmatched to any gene: 8.

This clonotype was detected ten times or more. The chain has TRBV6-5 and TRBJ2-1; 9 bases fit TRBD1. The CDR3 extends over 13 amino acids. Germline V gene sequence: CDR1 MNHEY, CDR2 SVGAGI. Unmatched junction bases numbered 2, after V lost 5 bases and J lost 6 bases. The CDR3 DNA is TGTGCCAGCAGTACGGACAGGGGCAATGAGCAGTTCTTC. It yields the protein CASSTDRGNEQFF.